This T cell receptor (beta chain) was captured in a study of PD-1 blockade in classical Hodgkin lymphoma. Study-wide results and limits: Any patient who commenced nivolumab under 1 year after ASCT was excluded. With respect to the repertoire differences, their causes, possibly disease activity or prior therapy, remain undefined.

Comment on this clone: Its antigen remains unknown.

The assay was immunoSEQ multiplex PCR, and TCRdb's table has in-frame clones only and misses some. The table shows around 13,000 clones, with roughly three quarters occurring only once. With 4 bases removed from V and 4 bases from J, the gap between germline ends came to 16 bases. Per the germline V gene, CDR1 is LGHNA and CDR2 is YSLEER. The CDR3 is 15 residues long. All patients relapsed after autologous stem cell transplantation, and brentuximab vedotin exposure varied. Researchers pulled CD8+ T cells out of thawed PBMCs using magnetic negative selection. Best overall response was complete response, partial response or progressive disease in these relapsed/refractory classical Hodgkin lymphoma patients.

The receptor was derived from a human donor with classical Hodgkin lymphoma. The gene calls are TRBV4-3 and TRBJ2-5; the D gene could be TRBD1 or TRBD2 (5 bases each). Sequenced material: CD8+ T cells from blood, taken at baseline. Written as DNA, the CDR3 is TGCGCCAGCAGCCTTGACATAACTAGGGGAGAGACCCAGTACTTC. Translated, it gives CASSLDITRGETQYF.